This T cell receptor (beta chain) was observed in a study of blood T cell repertoires in COVID-19. Germline V gene data show CDR1 as SGHTA and CDR2 as FQGNSA. V lost 1 base, J lost 0 bases, and 14 bases lay in between. CDR3 length equals 17 residues. Data came from immunoSEQ multiplex PCR; TCRdb stores just in-frame clones and leaves some out. Of around 170,000 clones listed, around 83% are singletons. The V gene is TRBV7-2, the J gene TRBJ2-3; no clear D. This clonotype was obtained from a woman aged 40 to 49 with acute or convalescent COVID-19. Sequencing input: peripheral blood. The CDR3 is CASSLEISSLSTDTQYF. The CDR3 bases are TGTGCCAGCAGCTTAGAGATAAGCTCACTTAGCACAGATACGCAGTATTTT.